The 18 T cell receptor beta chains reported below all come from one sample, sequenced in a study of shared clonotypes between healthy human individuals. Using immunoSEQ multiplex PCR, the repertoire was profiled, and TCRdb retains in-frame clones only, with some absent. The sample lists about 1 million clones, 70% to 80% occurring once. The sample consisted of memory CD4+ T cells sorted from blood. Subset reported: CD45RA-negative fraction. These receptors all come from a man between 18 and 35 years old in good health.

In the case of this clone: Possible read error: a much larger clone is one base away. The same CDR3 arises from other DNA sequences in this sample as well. DNA for the CDR3: TGTGCCAGCAGCTTAGCAGGGGTAGATACGCAGTATTTT. This gives the protein CASSLAGVDTQYF. The chain has TRBV7-9 and TRBJ2-3; D perhaps matches TRBD1 (5 bases). The V end was cut by 0 bases, the J end by 5 bases, with 6 bases between. The CDR3 extends over 13 amino acids. Germline assignment: CDR1 SEHNR and CDR2 FQNEAQ (reference sequence).

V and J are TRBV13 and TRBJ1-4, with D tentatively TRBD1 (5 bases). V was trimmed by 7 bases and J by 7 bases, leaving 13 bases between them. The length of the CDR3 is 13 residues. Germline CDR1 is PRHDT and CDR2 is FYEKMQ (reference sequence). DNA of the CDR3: TGTGCCAGCAACACGGGGGGTACTGAAAAACTGTTTTTT. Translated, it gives CASNTGGTEKLFF.

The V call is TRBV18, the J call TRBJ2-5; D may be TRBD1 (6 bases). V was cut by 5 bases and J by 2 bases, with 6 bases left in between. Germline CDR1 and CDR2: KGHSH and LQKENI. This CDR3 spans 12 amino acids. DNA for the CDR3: TGTGCCAGCTCAGGACAGCAAGAGACCCAGTACTTC. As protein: CASSGQQETQYF.

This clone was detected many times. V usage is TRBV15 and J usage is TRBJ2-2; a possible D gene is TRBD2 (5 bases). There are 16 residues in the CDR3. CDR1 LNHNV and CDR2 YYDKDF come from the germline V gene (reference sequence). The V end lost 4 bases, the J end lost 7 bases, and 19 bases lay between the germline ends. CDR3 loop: CATSKVPLRAGGELFF. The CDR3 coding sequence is TGTGCCACCAGCAAGGTACCGCTGAGGGCCGGCGGGGAGCTGTTTTTT. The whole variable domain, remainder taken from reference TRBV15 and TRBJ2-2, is DAMVIQNPRYQVTQFGKPVTLSCSQTLNHNVMYWYQQKSSQAPKLLFHYYDKDFNNEADTPDNFQSRRPNTSFCFLDIRSPGLGDTAMYLCATSKVPLRAGGELFFGEGSRLTVL.

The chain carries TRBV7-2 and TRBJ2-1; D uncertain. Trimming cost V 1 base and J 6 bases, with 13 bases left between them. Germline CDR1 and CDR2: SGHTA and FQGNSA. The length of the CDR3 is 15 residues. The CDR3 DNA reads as TGTGCCAGCAGCTTAGACCTTCGGCGACTCAATGAGCAGTTCTTC. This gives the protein CASSLDLRRLNEQFF.

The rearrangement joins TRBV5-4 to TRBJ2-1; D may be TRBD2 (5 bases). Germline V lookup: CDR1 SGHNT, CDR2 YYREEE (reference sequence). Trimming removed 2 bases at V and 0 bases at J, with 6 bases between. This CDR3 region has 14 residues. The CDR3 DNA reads TGTGCCAGCAGCTTAGGACTCTCCTACAATGAGCAGTTCTTC. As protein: CASSLGLSYNEQFF.

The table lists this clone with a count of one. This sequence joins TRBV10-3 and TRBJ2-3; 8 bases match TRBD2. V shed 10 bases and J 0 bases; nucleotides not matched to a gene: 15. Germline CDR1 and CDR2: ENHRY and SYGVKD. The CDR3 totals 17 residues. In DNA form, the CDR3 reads TGTGCCACTCGGTCGAGCGGGGGAGACCTTAGCACAGATACGCAGTATTTT. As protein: CATRSSGGDLSTDTQYF.

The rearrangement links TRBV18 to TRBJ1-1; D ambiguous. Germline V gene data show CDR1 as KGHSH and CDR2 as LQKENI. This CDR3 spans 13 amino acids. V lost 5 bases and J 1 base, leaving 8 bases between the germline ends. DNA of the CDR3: TGTGCCAGCTCATCCAATAGGAACACTGAAGCTTTCTTT. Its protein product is CASSSNRNTEAFF.

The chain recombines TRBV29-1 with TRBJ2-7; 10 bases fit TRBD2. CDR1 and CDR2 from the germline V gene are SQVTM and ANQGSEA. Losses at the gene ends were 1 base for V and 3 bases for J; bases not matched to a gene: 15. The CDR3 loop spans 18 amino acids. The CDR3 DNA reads TGCAGCGTTGAAGGGGTTAGCGGGAGGCTCGCTCAGATCTACGAGCAGTACTTC. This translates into CSVEGVSGRLAQIYEQYF.

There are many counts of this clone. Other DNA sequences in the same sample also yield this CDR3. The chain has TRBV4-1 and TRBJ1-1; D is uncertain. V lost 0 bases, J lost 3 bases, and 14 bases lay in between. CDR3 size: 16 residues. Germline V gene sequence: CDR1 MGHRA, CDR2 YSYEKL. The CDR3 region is CASSQDPDARYTEAFF. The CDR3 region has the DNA TGCGCCAGCAGCCAAGATCCCGACGCACGATACACTGAAGCTTTCTTT.

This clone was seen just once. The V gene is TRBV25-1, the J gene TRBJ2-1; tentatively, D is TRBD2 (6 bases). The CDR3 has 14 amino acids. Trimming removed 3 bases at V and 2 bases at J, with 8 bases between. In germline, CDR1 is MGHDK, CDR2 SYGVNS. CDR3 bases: TGTGCCAGCAGTGATGAGCGGGCCTACAATGAGCAGTTCTTC. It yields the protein CASSDERAYNEQFF.

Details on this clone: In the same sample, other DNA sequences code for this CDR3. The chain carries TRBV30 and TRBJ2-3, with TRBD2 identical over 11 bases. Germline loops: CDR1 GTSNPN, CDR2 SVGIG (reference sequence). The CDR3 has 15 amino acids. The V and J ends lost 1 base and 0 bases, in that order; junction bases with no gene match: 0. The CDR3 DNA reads TGTGCCTGGAGTGGACTAGCGGGGAGCACAGATACGCAGTATTTT. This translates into CAWSGLAGSTDTQYF.

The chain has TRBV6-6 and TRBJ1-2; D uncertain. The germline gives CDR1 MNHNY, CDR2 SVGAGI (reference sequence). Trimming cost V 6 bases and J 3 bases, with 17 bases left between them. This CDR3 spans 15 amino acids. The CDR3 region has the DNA TGTGCCAGCAGCTCCCGGGTCCCGGCGGACTATGGCTACACCTTC. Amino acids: CASSSRVPADYGYTF.

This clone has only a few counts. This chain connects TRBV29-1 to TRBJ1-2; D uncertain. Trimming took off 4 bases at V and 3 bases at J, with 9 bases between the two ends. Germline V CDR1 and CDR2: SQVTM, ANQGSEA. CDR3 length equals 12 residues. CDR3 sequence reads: CSVVFGHYGYTF. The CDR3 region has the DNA TGCAGCGTTGTGTTCGGACACTATGGCTACACCTTC.

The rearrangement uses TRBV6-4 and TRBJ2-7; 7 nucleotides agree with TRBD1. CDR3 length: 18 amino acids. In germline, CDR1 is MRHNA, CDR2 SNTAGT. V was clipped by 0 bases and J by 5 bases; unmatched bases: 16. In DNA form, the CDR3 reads TGTGCCAGCAGTGACTCGAGTGGCAGGGGGACGGCCTGGGACGAGCAGTACTTC. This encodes CASSDSSGRGTAWDEQYF.

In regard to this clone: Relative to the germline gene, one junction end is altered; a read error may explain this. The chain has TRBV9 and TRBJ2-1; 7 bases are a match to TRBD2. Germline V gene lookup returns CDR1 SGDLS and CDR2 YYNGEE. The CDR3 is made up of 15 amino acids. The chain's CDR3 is CASTVGLVPTGEQFF. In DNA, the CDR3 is TGTGCCAGCACCGTAGGACTAGTCCCCACAGGTGAGCAGTTCTTC.

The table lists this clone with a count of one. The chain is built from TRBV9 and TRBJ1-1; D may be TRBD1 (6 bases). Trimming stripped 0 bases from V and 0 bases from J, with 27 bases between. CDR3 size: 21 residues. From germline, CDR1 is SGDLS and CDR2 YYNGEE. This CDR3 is CASSVGPTGWGGRTMNTEAFF. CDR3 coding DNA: TGTGCCAGCAGCGTAGGACCGACGGGATGGGGGGGCAGAACCATGAACACTGAAGCTTTCTTT.

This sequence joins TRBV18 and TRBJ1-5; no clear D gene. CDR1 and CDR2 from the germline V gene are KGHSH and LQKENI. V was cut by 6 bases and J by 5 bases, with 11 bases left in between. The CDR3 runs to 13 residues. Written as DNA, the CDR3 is TGTGCCAGCTCCCAGGATCAAGATCAGCCCCAGCATTTT. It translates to CASSQDQDQPQHF.